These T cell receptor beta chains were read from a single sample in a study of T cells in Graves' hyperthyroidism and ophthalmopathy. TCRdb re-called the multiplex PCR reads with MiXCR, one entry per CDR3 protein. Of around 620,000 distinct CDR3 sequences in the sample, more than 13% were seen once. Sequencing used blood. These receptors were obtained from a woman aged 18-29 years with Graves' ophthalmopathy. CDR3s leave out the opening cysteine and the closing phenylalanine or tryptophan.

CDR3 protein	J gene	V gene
SARAAGASNEKLF	TRBJ1-4	TRBV20-1
SAWDIAMNTEAF	TRBJ1-1	TRBV20-1
ASSSWAGATNEKLF	TRBJ1-4	TRBV7-9
ASSEYSGYQYEQY	TRBJ2-7	TRBV25-1
ASSQTVSNSPLH	TRBJ1-6	TRBV9
ASSRRQAFQETQY	TRBJ2-5	TRBV7-8
ASNPRTSGSQGTQY	TRBJ2-5	TRBV11-2
ASSQPRQGYNEQF	TRBJ2-1	TRBV18
ASSLYGVGLAGDPPREQY	TRBJ2-7	TRBV27
ASRRQGARGNTIY	TRBJ1-3	TRBV6-1